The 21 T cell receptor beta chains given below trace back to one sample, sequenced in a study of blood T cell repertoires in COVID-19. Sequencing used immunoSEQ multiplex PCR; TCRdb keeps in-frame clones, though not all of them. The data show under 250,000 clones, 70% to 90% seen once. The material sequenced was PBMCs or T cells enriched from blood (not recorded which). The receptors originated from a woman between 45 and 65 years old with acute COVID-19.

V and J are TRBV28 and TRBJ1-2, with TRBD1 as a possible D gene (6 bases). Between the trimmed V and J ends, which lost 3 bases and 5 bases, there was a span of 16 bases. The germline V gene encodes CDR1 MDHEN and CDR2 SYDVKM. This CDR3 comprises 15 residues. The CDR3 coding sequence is TGTGCCAGCAGTTTTGCGGGGGGCGTCGGGTATGGCTACACCTTC. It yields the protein CASSFAGGVGYGYTF.

CDR3 protein: CSVQGRRGPRYTGELFF. The CDR3 nucleotides are TGCAGCGTTCAAGGGAGGAGGGGGCCCCGGTACACCGGGGAGCTGTTTTTT. V is TRBV29-1 and J is TRBJ2-2, with D possibly TRBD1 on 7 matching bases. The CDR3 spans 17 residues. CDR1 and CDR2 from the germline V gene are SQVTM and ANQGSEA. With 5 bases removed from V and 3 bases from J, the gap between germline ends came to 22 bases.

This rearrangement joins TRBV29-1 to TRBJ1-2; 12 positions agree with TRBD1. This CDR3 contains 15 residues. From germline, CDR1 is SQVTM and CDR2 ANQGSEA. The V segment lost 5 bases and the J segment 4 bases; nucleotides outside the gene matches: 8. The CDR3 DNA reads TGCAGCGTTCCGGGACAGGGGGCAATGGGCTATGGCTACACCTTC. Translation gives CSVPGQGAMGYGYTF.

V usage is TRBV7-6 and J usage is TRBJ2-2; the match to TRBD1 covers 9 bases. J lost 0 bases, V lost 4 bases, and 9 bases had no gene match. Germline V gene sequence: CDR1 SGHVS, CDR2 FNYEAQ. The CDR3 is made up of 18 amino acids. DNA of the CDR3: TGTGCCAGCAGCTCCAACCCGGGACAGGGCGCGAACACCGGGGAGCTGTTTTTT. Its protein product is CASSSNPGQGANTGELFF.

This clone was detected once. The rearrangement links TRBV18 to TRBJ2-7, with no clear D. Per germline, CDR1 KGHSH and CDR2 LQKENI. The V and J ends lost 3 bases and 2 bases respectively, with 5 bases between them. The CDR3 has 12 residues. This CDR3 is CASSPRTYEQYF. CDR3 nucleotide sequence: TGTGCCAGCTCACCGCGGACCTACGAGCAGTACTTC.

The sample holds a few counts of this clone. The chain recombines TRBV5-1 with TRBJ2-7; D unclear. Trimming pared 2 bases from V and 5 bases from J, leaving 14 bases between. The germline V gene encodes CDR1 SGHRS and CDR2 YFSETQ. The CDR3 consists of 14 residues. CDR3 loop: CASSLGSRQDEQYF. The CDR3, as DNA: TGCGCCAGCAGCTTAGGTTCCCGGCAGGACGAGCAGTACTTC.

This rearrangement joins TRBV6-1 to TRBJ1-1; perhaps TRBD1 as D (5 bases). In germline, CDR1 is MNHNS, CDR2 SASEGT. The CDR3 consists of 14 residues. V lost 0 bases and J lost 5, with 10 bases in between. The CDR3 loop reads CASSEAQAWTEAFF. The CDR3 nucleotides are TGTGCCAGCAGTGAAGCACAGGCCTGGACTGAAGCTTTCTTT.

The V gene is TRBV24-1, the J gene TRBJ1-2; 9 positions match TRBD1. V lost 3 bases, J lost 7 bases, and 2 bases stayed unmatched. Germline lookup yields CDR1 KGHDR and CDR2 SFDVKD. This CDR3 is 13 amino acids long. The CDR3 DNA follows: TGTGCCACCAGTGATGGACAGGGGCTTGGCTACACCTTC. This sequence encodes CATSDGQGLGYTF.

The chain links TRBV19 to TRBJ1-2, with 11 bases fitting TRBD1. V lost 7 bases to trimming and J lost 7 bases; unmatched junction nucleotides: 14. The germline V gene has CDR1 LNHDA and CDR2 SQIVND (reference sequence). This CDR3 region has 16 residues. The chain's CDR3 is CASTVGTGGKGLGYTF. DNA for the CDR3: TGTGCCAGTACCGTCGGGACAGGGGGGAAAGGTCTTGGCTACACCTTC.

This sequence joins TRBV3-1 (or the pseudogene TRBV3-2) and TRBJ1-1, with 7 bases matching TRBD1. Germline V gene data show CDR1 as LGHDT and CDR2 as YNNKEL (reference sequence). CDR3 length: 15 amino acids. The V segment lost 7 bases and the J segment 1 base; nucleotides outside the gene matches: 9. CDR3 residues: CASTKPGQTNTEAFF. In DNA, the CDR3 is TGTGCCAGCACCAAACCGGGACAGACGAACACTGAAGCTTTCTTT.

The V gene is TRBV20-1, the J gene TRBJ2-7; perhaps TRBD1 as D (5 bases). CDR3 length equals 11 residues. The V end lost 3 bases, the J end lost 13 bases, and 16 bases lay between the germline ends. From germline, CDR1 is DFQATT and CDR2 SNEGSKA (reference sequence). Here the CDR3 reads CSARTETSHYF. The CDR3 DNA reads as TGCAGTGCTAGGACAGAAACCTCTCACTACTTC.

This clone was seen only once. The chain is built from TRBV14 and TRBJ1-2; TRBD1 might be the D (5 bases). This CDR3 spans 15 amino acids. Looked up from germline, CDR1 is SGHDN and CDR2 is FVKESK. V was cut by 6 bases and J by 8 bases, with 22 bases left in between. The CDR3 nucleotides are TGTGCCAGCAGTTCCACCCCGACAGCCACCGGGGGCTACACCTTC. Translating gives CASSSTPTATGGYTF.

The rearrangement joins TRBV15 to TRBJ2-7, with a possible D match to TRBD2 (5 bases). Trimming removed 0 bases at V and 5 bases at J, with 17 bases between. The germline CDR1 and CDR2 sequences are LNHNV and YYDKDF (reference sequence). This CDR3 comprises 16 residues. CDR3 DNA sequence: TGTGCCACCAGCAGAGATGAGGGCACCTTAGTCCACGAGCAGTACTTC. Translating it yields CATSRDEGTLVHEQYF.

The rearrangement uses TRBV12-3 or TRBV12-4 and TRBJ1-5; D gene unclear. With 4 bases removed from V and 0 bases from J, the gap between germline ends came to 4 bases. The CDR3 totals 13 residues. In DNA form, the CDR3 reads TGTGCCAGCAGTTATTATAGCAATCAGCCCCAGCATTTT. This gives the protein CASSYYSNQPQHF.

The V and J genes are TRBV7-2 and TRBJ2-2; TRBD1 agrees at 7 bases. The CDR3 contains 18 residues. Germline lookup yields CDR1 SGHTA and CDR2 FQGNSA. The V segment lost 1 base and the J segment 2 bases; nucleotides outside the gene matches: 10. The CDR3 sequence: CASSLVLVRQGNTGELFF. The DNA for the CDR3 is TGTGCCAGCAGCTTAGTATTGGTGCGACAGGGAAACACCGGGGAGCTGTTTTTT.

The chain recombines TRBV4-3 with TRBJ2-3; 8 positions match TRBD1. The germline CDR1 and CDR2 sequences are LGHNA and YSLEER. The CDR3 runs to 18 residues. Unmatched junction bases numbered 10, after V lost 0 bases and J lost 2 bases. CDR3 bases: TGCGCCAGCAGCCAAGACCGACAGGGGACAGGTACCACAGATACGCAGTATTTT. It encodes CASSQDRQGTGTTDTQYF.

CDR3 sequence reads: CASSFGQAQETQYF. The DNA for the CDR3 is TGTGCCAGCAGCTTCGGACAGGCCCAAGAGACCCAGTACTTC. V gene TRBV7-2 combines with J gene TRBJ2-5; 7 nucleotides agree with TRBD1. CDR1 and CDR2 (germline): SGHTA, FQGNSA. Trimming removed 3 bases from V and 1 base from J; junction bases left unmatched: 2. The CDR3 length is 14 residues.

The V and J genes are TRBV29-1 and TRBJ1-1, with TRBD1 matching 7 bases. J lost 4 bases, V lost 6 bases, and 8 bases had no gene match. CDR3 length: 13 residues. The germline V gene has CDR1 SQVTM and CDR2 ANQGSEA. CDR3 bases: TGCAGCGTGCGGACAGGTCTGGGCACTGAAGCTTTCTTT. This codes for CSVRTGLGTEAFF.

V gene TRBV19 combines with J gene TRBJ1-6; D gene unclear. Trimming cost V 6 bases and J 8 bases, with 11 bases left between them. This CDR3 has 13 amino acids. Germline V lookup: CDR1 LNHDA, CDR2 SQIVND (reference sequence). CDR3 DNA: TGTGCCAGTAGCAGAGGCGGGGATTCACCCCTCCACTTT. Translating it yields CASSRGGDSPLHF.

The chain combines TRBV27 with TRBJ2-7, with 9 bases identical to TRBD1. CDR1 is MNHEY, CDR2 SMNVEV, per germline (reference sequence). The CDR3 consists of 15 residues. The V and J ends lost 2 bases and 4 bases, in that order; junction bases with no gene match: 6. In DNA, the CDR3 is TGTGCCAGCAGTTTACCGGGACAGGGTTTTTACGAGCAGTACTTC. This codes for CASSLPGQGFYEQYF.

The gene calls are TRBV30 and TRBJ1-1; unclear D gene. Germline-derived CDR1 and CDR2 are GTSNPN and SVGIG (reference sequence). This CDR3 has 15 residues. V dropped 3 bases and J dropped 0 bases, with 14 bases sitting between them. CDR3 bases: TGTGCCTGGAGGACTCCTGGCTCAGTGAACACTGAAGCTTTCTTT. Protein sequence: CAWRTPGSVNTEAFF. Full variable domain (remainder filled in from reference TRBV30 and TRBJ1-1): SQTIHQWPATLVQPVGSPLSLECTVEGTSNPNLYWYRQAAGRGLQLLFYSVGIGQISSEVPQNLSASRPQDRQFILSSKKLLLSDSGFYLCAWRTPGSVNTEAFFGQGTRLTVV.